This paragraph reports one T cell receptor (beta chain). This clone has just one count. Its cognate antigen has yet to be identified. One base away there is no much larger clone; base qualities are not given. The record originates from a study of T cell responses to AZD1222 COVID-19 vaccine (dated by TCRdb to about 2021). Regarding the study in general: AZD1222 recipients given second doses at about 4 weeks or at about 12 weeks were pooled, since spike-specific TCR depth and breadth were not found to differ between the two schedules. A total of approximately 250 trial participants underwent TCR sequencing, of whom about 210 had received two doses of AZD1222 and roughly 26 had received two doses of the MenACWY control vaccine. Enrollment into the trials was organized by age into subgroups of 18-55, 56-69 and 70-plus years, and those subgroups contained approximately 150, 30 and 60 TCR-sequenced participants, respectively.

The CDR3 regions of human TCRbeta chains were analyzed by immunosequencing. As for the original processing: TCRs in the repertoires were matched against a reference library of SARS-CoV-2-specific TCRs that had been generated with the MIRA antigen-specificity platform. Breadth was defined as the fraction of unique TCRs that were SARS-CoV-2-associated. Depth was defined as the fraction of total T cells that were SARS-CoV-2-associated. Using the MIRA data, each spike-specific TCR was mapped to the spike region that the TCR reacts to and placed in a CD4 or CD8 class. Log10-transformed breadth and depth values were compared by one-way ANOVA with Sidak's multiple comparisons tests. TCRdb retrieved this table from immuneACCESS and kept in-frame rearrangements only. Not all clones are present; in checked studies, unresolved V genes account for under half, and no reason is known for the remainder. From that table come the V and J calls and clone size; the DNA was used to work out D and trimming. Counted in this sample were 110,000 or so clones; roughly 89% of them appeared once. The biggest ten clones account for around 12% of the sample.

Interpreted using the paper, the time point label stands for: baseline before first vaccination. Samples from vaccinated people were obtained from the UK trials COV001 and COV002, which included a single-blind randomized controlled phase 2/3 trial of AZD1222 (ChAdOx1 nCoV-19) in healthy adults. For TCRbeta chain sequencing, PBMC samples were collected from trial participants at day 0 and at day 28 after the second dose. The junction shows trimming of 3 bases on V and 6 bases on J, and the gene matches do not reach 13 bases of it. According to the germline V gene, CDR1 reads KGHSH and CDR2 reads LQKENI. Including the terminal cysteine and phenylalanine, the CDR3 comprises 17 residues. Of all the DNA, just the CDR3 is kept, 51 bases in frame from base 1. Overall study results and their limits: The 56-69-year group was small, and its depth increase did not reach significance, likely because of low power. The whole spike protein was spanned by vaccine-associated CD4 TCRs, and dominant responses were seen in regions 160-218 and 743-854. Conclusions about previously exposed vaccinees are limited, since just five or six AZD1222 recipients were seropositive for SARS-CoV-2 at baseline. Epitopes outside the regions mutated in the B.1.351 and B.1.1.7 variants were reportedly recognized by nearly half of the unique spike-specific TCRs. Because no day 14 peak-response samples were available, the repertoires could be characterized only after the peak T cell response. Most participants were white British and females outnumbered males, and the authors suggested that clonal diversity may have been underestimated. A significant rise in spike-specific TCR breadth and depth was observed after two AZD1222 doses relative to day 0 and relative to MenACWY recipients.

The rearrangement joined TRBV18 to TRBJ2-7; the central 11 bases match TRBD2. The clonotype was recovered from an adult in good health. Specimen: peripheral blood, collected on day 0 of AZD1222 vaccination. For the CDR3, the sequence is CASSPKVQLAGAGEQYF. The sequence in DNA is TGTGCCAGCTCACCGAAGGTTCAACTAGCGGGAGCTGGCGAGCAGTACTTC. The full variable domain, completed from the reference TRBV18 and TRBJ2-7 proteins outside the CDR3, reads NAGVMQNPRHLVRRRGQEARLRCSPMKGHSHVYWYRQLPEEGLKFMVYLQKENIIDESGMPKERFSAEFPKEGPSILRIQQVVRGDSAAYFCASSPKVQLAGAGEQYFGPGTRLTVT.